Presented here are 10 T cell receptor beta chains from one specimen sequenced in a study of blood T cell repertoires in COVID-19. Sequenced by immunoSEQ multiplex PCR; TCRdb stores in-frame clones only, minus some. Of about 59,000 clones listed, more than 80% are singletons. Sequencing was performed on peripheral blood. Source of these receptors: a man of 80 years or more with acute or convalescent COVID-19.

This chain uses TRBV9 with TRBJ1-1; 8 bases are a match to TRBD1. Germline CDR1 and CDR2: SGDLS and YYNGEE. Unmatched junction bases numbered 3, after V lost 4 bases and J lost 1 base. The CDR3 runs to 14 residues. The CDR3 loop reads CASSMTGANTEAFF. The CDR3 coding sequence is TGTGCCAGCAGCATGACAGGGGCGAACACTGAAGCTTTCTTT.

In its sample, this clone was seen once. This chain uses TRBV29-1 with TRBJ2-5, with 9 bases identical to TRBD2. V was clipped by 7 bases and J by 5 bases; unmatched bases: 14. CDR3 length equals 15 residues. CDR1 is SQVTM, CDR2 ANQGSEA, per germline. Written as DNA, the CDR3 is TGCAGCGCCCCCCCTGGCGGGGGGGCCGATGAGACCCAGTACTTC. Translating it yields CSAPPGGGADETQYF.

The V gene is TRBV19, the J gene TRBJ2-5, with a tentative D call TRBD1 (6 bases). The CDR3 runs 16 residues. Germline V gene lookup returns CDR1 LNHDA and CDR2 SQIVND (reference sequence). V was clipped by 4 bases and J by 2 bases, with 17 bases between them. The chain's CDR3 is CASSSFERTAQETQYF. Written as DNA, the CDR3 is TGTGCCAGTAGTAGTTTTGAAAGGACAGCTCAAGAGACCCAGTACTTC. Combining the CDR3 with reference TRBV19 and TRBJ2-5 gives the whole variable domain DGGITQSPKYLFRKEGQNVTLSCEQNLNHDAMYWYRQDPGQGLRLIYYSQIVNDFQKGDIAEGYSVSREKKESFPLTVTSAQKNPTAFYLCASSSFERTAQETQYFGPGTRLLVL.

The V gene is TRBV25-1, the J gene TRBJ1-4, with D possibly matching TRBD1 (5 bases). V dropped 0 bases and J dropped 4 bases, with 12 bases sitting between them. Per the germline V gene, CDR1 is MGHDK and CDR2 is SYGVNS. The CDR3 has 16 amino acids. The CDR3, as DNA: TGTGCCAGCAGTGAATACGGCGGGGCGATTAATGAAAAACTGTTTTTT. It yields the protein CASSEYGGAINEKLFF.

This clone was observed a single time. The chain joins TRBV5-1 to TRBJ2-7, with D possibly being TRBD1 (5 bases). With 2 bases removed from V and 2 bases from J, the gap between germline ends came to 11 bases. The CDR3 runs 14 residues. Germline V gives CDR1 SGHRS, CDR2 YFSETQ. CDR3 in DNA: TGCGCCAGCAGCTTCACAGGAATCCCCTACGAGCAGTACTTC. The encoded protein is CASSFTGIPYEQYF.

This chain links TRBV5-1 with TRBJ1-2, with D possibly TRBD1 on 5 matching bases. This CDR3 contains 15 residues. V was pared by 4 bases and J by 1 base, with 14 bases between. The germline V gene has CDR1 SGHRS and CDR2 YFSETQ. CDR3 region: CASSPGDGLNYGYTF. The CDR3 DNA sequence: TGCGCCAGCAGCCCGGGGGACGGCCTTAACTATGGCTACACCTTC.

The rearrangement joins TRBV5-1 to TRBJ1-4; TRBD1 matches at 7 bases. The CDR3 covers 16 residues. The V and J ends lost 4 bases and 2 bases, in that order; junction bases with no gene match: 8. Germline-derived CDR1 and CDR2 are SGHRS and YFSETQ. The CDR3 DNA reads TGCGCCAGCAGCCAGGGACAGATACACACTAATGAAAAACTGTTTTTT. Translating it yields CASSQGQIHTNEKLFF.

The rearrangement links TRBV27 to TRBJ1-3; TRBD1 agrees at 9 bases. The CDR3 totals 16 residues. V lost 5 bases and J lost 1; bases outside the gene matches: 6. CDR1 MNHEY and CDR2 SMNVEV come from the germline V gene (reference sequence). The CDR3 nucleotides are TGTGCCAGCAGTCTGGGACAGGGATTATCTGGAAACACCATATATTTT. It specifies CASSLGQGLSGNTIYF.

This clone was found a few times. The genes are TRBV27 and TRBJ2-1, with D maybe TRBD2 (6 bases). V was pared by 3 bases and J by 0 bases, with 12 bases between. The CDR3 extends over 16 amino acids. The germline CDR1 and CDR2 sequences are MNHEY and SMNVEV (reference sequence). The CDR3 coding sequence is TGTGCCAGCAGTTTTAATAGCGGCTTCTCCTACAATGAGCAGTTCTTC. Protein sequence: CASSFNSGFSYNEQFF.

The gene calls are TRBV5-1 and TRBJ2-5, with D tentatively TRBD1 (6 bases). Deletions cut 4 bases from V and 5 bases from J, with 18 bases between. Per the germline V gene, CDR1 is SGHRS and CDR2 is YFSETQ. The CDR3 extends over 15 amino acids. The CDR3 sequence is CASSLLPGHGETQYF. For the CDR3, the DNA is TGCGCCAGCAGCCTACTACCGGGACACGGGGAGACCCAGTACTTC.